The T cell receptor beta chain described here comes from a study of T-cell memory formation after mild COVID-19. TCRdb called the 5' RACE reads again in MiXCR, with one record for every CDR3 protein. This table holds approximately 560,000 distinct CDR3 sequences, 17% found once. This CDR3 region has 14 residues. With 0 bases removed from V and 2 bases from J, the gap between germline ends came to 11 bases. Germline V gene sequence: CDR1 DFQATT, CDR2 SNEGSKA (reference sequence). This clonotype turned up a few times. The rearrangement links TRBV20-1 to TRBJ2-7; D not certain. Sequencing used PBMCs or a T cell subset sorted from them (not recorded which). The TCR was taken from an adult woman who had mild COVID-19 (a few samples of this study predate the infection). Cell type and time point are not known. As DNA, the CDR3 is TGCAGTGCTAGAGATCTGGACGGAACCTACGAGCAGTACTTC. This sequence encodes CSARDLDGTYEQYF.